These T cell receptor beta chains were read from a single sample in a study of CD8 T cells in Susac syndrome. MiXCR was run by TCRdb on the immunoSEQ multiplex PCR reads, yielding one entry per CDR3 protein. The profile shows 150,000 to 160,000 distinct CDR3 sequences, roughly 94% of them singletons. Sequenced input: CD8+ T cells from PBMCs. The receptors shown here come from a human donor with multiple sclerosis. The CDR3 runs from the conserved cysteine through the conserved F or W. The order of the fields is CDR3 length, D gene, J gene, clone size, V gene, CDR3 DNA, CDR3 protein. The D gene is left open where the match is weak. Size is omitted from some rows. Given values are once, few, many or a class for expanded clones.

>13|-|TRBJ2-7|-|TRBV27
TGTGCCAGCAGTACGACAGTATACTACGAGCAGTACTTC
CASSTTVYYEQYF
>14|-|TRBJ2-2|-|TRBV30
TGTGCACGGAAGGAGCCAGTGGGCACCGGGGAGCTGTTTTTT
CARKEPVGTGELFF
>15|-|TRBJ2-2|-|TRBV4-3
TGCGCCAGCAGCCAAGGGTGGCAGAACACCGGGGAGCTGTTTTTT
CASSQGWQNTGELFF
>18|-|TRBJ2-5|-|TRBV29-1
TGCAGCGTTGGGACCACCGGAGACAGGCACCAACTGGGGGAGACCCAGTACTTC
CSVGTTGDRHQLGETQYF
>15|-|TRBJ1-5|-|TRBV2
TGTGCCAGCAGTGGGACAGTTAGAGGCAATCAGCCCCAGCATTTT
CASSGTVRGNQPQHF
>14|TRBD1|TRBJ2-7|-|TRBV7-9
TGTGCCAGCAGCTTAACAGGGGGACGCTACGAGCAGTACTTC
CASSLTGGRYEQYF
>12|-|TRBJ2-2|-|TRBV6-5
TGTGCCAGCAGTTACGTTGGAGGGGAGCTGTTTTTT
CASSYVGGELFF
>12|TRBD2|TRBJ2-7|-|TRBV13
TGTGCCAGCAGCCCCGGGACTAACGAGCAGTACTTC
CASSPGTNEQYF
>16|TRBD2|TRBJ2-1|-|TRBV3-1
TGTGCCAGCAGTCCAACGCGGGGGGACTCCTACAATGAGCAGTTCTTC
CASSPTRGDSYNEQFF
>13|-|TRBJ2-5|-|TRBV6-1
TGTGCCAGCCATGGGACTGGGGGAGAGACCCAGTACTTC
CASHGTGGETQYF
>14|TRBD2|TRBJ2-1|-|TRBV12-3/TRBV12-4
TGTGCCAGCAGTTCCGGACTAGCGGGGAATGAGCAGTTCTTC
CASSSGLAGNEQFF
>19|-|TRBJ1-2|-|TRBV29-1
TGCAGCGTTGAAGATCGGGGTATCGGGGCGAAGCACGGGAACTATGGCTACACCTTC
CSVEDRGIGAKHGNYGYTF
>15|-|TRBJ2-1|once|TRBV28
TGTGCCAGCAGTAGGAGGGGGCGCCGGGAAAATGAGCAGTTCTTC
CASSRRGRRENEQFF
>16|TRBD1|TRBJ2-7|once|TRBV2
TGTGCCAGCAGGACCTCCCGGACAGGGGGCAGGTTGGAGCAGTACTTC
CASRTSRTGGRLEQYF
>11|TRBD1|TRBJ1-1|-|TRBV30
TGTGCCTCCAGGACAGGGGGTGAAGCTTTCTTT
CASRTGGEAFF
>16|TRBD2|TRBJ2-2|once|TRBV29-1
TGCAGCGTTTTACCTAGCGGGGGAGTGAACACCGGGGAGCTGTTTTTT
CSVLPSGGVNTGELFF
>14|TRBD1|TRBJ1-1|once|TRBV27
TGTGCCTCGGGACAGGGTGGACGGTACACTGAAGCTTTCTTT
CASGQGGRYTEAFF
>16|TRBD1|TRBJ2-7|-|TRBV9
TGTGCCAGCAGCCAATCAGACAGGGGCCGCTTTGGGGAGCAGTACTTC
CASSQSDRGRFGEQYF
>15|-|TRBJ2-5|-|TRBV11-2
TGTGCCAGCAGCCCCGGACTACGCGGACAAGAGACCCAGTACTTC
CASSPGLRGQETQYF
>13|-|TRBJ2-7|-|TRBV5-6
TGTGCCAGCATGATCGGCAGCTCCTACGAGCAGTACTTC
CASMIGSSYEQYF
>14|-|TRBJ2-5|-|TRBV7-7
TGTGCCAGCAGCCCCAAAGACAGGCGCTCGACCCAGTACTTC
CASSPKDRRSTQYF
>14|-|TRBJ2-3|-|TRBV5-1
TGCGCCAGCAGCCTCGAGCTGAAGGGCGATACGCAGTATTTT
CASSLELKGDTQYF
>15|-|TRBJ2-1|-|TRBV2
TGTGCCAGCAGCGCCCCGGAGGGGGGTTACAATGAGCAGTTCTTC
CASSAPEGGYNEQFF
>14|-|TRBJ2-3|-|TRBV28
TGTGCCAGCAGCTCCACCCCTAGCACAGATACGCAGTATTTT
CASSSTPSTDTQYF
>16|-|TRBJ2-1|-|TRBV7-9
TGTGCCAGCAGCCCTCAGGAGGGGTCCTCCTACAATGAGCAGTTCTTC
CASSPQEGSSYNEQFF
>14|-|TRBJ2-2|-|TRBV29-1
TGCAGCGTTGCCCAGGCCGGGTACACCGGGGAGCTGTTTTTT
CSVAQAGYTGELFF
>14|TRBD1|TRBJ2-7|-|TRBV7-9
TGTGCCAGCAGTCAGGGGGCGGCGGGCGACGGGGACGACTTC
CASSQGAAGDGDDF
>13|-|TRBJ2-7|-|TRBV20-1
TGCAGTGCTAGAAGCCAGAGCTCCTACGAGCAGTACTTC
CSARSQSSYEQYF
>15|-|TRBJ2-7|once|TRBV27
TGTGCCAGCAGTTTAACCCCTACAGGGCCCTACGAGCAGTACTTC
CASSLTPTGPYEQYF
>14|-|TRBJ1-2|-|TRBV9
TGTGCCAGCAGCACCAACACAGGGAGGAATGGCTACACCTTC
CASSTNTGRNGYTF
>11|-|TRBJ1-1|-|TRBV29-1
TGCAGCGTTCAGGTAAACACTGAAGCTTTCTTT
CSVQVNTEAFF
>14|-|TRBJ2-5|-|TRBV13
TGTGCCAGCAGCTTAACCGAGGGCCAAGAGACCCAGTACTTC
CASSLTEGQETQYF
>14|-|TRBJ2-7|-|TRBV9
TGTGCCAGCAGCCCCTCGGGAGCGGCCTACGAGCAGTACTTC
CASSPSGAAYEQYF
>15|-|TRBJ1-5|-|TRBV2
TGTGCCAGCAGCGAAGGCCCGGACGTCAATCAGCCCCAGCATTTT
CASSEGPDVNQPQHF
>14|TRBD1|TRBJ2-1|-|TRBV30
TGTGCCTGGCGGGGCAGGGGGCGCCACAATGAGCAGTTCTTC
CAWRGRGRHNEQFF
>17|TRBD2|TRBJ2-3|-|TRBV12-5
TGTGCTAGTGGTTCGACAAAGGGACTAGCGCCTCCAGATACGCAGTATTTT
CASGSTKGLAPPDTQYF
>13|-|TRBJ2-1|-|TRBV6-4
TGTGCCGGACTGACAGGGACTTACAATGAGCAGTTCTTC
CAGLTGTYNEQFF
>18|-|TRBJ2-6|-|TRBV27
TGTGCCAGCAGGGCCGGGACAAGTGAATACTCTGGGGCCAACGTCCTGACTTTC
CASRAGTSEYSGANVLTF
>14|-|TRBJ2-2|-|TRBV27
TGTGCCAGCAGTTTCCACAGTGGGGCTGGGGAGCTGTTTTTT
CASSFHSGAGELFF
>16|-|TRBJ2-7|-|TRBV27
TGTGCCAGCAGTTTATCCCAGACGGAAATATGGGTCGAGCAGTACTTC
CASSLSQTEIWVEQYF
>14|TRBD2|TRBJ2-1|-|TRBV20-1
TGCAGTGCTCCGTGGACTAGCGGGGGAGGTGAGCAGTTCTTC
CSAPWTSGGGEQFF